This T cell receptor beta chain was recovered during a study of blood T cell repertoires in COVID-19. Background on the study: COVID-19 samples, acute and convalescent, were from the United States, Italy and Spain. T cells, B-cell-depleted T cells, or PBMCs supplied cDNA or gDNA.

In the original processing: Nucleated cell number was recorded as an estimate derived from reference gene primer amplification. Libraries were prepared by immunoSEQ multiplex PCR; TCRdb keeps only in-frame clonotypes and omits some of them. D and trimming were read from the DNA, whereas the V and J calls and clone size are those reported in that table. The sample has 37,000 or so clones; roughly nine tenths are singletons. The CDR3 is made up of 14 amino acids. Germline V CDR1 and CDR2: KGHDR, SFDVKD. The germline V and J ends were trimmed by 5 bases and 4 bases, with 13 bases remaining between them.

The rearrangement joins TRBV24-1 to TRBJ1-1, with D possibly matching TRBD1 (6 bases). The source of this sequence is a man between 65 and 79 years old with acute or convalescent COVID-19. The sample consisted of peripheral blood. The CDR3 protein is CATSAGGAGTEAFF. In DNA, the CDR3 is TGTGCCACCAGTGCGGGGGGGGCCGGCACTGAAGCTTTCTTT.